This entry features one TCR beta chain sequence. A sample-barcoded 5' primer and a J-beta primer mix were used in a second PCR of roughly 7 to 11 cycles. TCRdb redid the calling of the 5' RACE reads with MiXCR, one entry per CDR3 protein. The sample includes over 1,200,000 distinct CDR3 sequences, around 59% of them seen just once. This CDR3 has 14 residues. Germline V lookup: CDR1 LNHNV, CDR2 YYDKDF (reference sequence). The data were taken from a study of blood T cells in healthy people across ages. The sequenced material came from blood. V and J are TRBV15 and TRBJ2-7, with D possibly being TRBD1 or TRBD2 (5 bases each). The DNA end is more similar to TRBJ2-4, so the J call may be wrong. The receptor's source is a young man in good health. The CDR3 reads CATHLGTSGNIQYF. The CDR3 DNA follows: TGTGCCACCCACCTCGGGACCAGTGGAAACATTCAGTACTTC.